This T cell receptor beta chain came from a study of T cells in Graves' hyperthyroidism and ophthalmopathy. Study observations and caveats: Ophthalmopathy prediction by the model preceded onset by a median about 6.5 months.

This clonotype showed up just a few times. Its cognate antigen is unknown. Amplified regions were TCR beta CDR3 sequences from RNA transcripts. HTBI primers were employed in a first-round RT-PCR of the TCR CDR3. TCRdb reprocessed the multiplex PCR reads with MiXCR, giving one entry per CDR3 protein. The sample has about 640,000 distinct CDR3 sequences, around 20% seen once; the top ten hold 34%. V shed 3 bases and J shed 5 bases, with 14 bases lying between them. The CDR3 runs to 14 residues. Germline CDR1 LGHNA, CDR2 YNFKEQ. Input material: blood. This chain links TRBV4-2 with TRBJ2-7; D may be TRBD1 (5 bases). This clonotype was sampled from a man aged 25-45 years with Graves' ophthalmopathy. The CDR3 nucleotides read TGTGCCAGCAGCCAGGGCCAGGGTCGGGACGAGCAGTACTTC. The encoded protein is CASSQGQGRDEQYF.